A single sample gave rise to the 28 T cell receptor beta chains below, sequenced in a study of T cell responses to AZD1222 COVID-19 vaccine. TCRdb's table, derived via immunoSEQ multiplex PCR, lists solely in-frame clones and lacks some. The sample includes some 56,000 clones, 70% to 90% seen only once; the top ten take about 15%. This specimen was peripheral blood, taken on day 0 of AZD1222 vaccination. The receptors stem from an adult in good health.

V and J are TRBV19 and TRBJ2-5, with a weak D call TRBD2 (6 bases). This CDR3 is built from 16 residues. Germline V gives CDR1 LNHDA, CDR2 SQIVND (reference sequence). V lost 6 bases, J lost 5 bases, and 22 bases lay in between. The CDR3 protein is CASSPAGRDSRETQYF. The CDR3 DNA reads TGTGCCAGTAGCCCTGCGGGTCGGGACTCCCGGGAGACCCAGTACTTC. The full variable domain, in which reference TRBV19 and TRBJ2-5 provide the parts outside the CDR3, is DGGITQSPKYLFRKEGQNVTLSCEQNLNHDAMYWYRQDPGQGLRLIYYSQIVNDFQKGDIAEGYSVSREKKESFPLTVTSAQKNPTAFYLCASSPAGRDSRETQYFGPGTRLLVL.

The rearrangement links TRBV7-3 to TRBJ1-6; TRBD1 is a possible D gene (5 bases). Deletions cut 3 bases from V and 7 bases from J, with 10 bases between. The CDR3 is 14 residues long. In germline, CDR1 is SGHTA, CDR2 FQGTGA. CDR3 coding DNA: TGTGCCAGCAGCTTTGGTACAGGAAATTCACCCCTCCACTTT. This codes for CASSFGTGNSPLHF.

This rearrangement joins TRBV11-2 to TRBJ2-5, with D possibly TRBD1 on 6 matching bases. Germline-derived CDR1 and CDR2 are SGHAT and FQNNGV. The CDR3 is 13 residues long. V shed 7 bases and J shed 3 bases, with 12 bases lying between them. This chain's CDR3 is CASTLAGEETQYF. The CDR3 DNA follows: TGTGCCAGCACTTTGGCAGGGGAAGAGACCCAGTACTTC.

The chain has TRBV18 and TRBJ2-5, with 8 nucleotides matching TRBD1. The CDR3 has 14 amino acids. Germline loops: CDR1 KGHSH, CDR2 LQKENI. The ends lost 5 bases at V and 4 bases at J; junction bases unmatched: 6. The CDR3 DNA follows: TGTGCCAGCTCATCGACAGGGGTTGGAGAGACCCAGTACTTC. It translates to CASSSTGVGETQYF.

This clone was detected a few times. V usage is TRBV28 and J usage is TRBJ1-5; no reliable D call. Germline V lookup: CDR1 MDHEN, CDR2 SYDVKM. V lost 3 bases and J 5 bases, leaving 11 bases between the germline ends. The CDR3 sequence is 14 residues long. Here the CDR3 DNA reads TGTGCCAGCAGTTTGGGAGTGAAAGATCAGCCCCAGCATTTT. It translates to CASSLGVKDQPQHF.

The CDR3 sequence: CASSHSGSPLHF. In DNA, the CDR3 is TGTGCCAGCAGCCATAGTGGCTCACCCCTCCACTTT. The chain uses TRBV11-2 and TRBJ1-6; no clear D. V lost 5 bases and J 10 bases, leaving 9 bases between the germline ends. The CDR3 extends over 12 amino acids. Germline assignment: CDR1 SGHAT and CDR2 FQNNGV.

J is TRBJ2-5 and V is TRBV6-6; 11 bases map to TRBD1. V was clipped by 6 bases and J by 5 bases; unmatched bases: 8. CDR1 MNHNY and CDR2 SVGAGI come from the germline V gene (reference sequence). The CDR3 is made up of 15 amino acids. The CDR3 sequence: CASRRDRGFGETQYF. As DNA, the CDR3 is TGTGCCAGCAGGAGGGACAGGGGGTTCGGGGAGACCCAGTACTTC.

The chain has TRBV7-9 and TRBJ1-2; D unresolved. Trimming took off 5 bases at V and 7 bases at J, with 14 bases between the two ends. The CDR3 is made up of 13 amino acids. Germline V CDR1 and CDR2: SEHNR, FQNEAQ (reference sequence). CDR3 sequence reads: CASSPVGMVGYTF. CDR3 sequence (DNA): TGTGCCAGCAGCCCTGTGGGTATGGTTGGCTACACCTTC.

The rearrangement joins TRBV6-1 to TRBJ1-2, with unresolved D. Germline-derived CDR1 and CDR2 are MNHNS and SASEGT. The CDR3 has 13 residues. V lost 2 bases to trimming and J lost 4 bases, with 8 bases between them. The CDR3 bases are TGTGCCAGCAGTGAAAGTTCGGCCTATGGCTACACCTTC. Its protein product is CASSESSAYGYTF.

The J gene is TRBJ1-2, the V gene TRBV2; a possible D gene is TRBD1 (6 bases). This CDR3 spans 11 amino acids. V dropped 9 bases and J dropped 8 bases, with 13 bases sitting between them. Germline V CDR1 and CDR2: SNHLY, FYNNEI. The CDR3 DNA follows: TGTGCCAGAAGCACAGGGTCCGGCTACACCTTC. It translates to CARSTGSGYTF.

The CDR3 here is CASSLLRGPQHF. In DNA form, the CDR3 reads TGTGCCAGCAGCTTATTACGGGGGCCCCAGCATTTT. The rearrangement joins TRBV5-4 to TRBJ1-5, with D unclear. Germline CDR1 SGHNT, CDR2 YYREEE (reference sequence). V was cut by 2 bases and J by 9 bases, with 9 bases left in between. This CDR3 is 12 amino acids long.

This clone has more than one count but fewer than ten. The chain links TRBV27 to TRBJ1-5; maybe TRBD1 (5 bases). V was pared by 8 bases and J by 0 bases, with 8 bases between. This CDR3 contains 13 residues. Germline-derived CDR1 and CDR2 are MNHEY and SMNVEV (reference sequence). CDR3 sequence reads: CASGDGSNQPQHF. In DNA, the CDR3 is TGTGCCAGCGGGGACGGTAGCAATCAGCCCCAGCATTTT.

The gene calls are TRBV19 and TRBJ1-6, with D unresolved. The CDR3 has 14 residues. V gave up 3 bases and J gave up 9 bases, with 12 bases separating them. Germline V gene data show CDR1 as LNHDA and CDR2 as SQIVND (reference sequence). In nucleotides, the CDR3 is TGTGCCAGTAGTATTAGGGAGTTGTCTTCACCCCTCCACTTT. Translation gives CASSIRELSSPLHF.

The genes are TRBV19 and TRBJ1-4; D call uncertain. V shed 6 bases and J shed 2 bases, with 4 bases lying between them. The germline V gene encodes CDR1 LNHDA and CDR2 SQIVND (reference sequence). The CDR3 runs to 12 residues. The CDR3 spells CASRGTNEKLFF. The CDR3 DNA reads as TGTGCCAGTAGAGGGACTAATGAAAAACTGTTTTTT. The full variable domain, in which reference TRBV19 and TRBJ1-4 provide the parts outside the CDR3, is DGGITQSPKYLFRKEGQNVTLSCEQNLNHDAMYWYRQDPGQGLRLIYYSQIVNDFQKGDIAEGYSVSREKKESFPLTVTSAQKNPTAFYLCASRGTNEKLFFGSGTQLSVL.

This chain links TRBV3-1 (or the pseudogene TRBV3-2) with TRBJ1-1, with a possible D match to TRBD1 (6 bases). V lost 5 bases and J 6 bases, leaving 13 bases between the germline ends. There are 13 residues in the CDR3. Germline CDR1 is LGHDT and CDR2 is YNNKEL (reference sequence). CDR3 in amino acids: CASSARQDSEAFF. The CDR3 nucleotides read TGTGCCAGCAGCGCCAGACAGGATTCTGAAGCTTTCTTT.

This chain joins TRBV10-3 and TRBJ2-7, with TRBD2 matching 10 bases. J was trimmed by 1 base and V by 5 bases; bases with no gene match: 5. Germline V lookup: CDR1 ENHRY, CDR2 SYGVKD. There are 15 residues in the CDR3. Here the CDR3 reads CAISNLAGGSYEQYF. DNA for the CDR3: TGTGCCATCAGTAACTTAGCGGGGGGTTCCTACGAGCAGTACTTC.

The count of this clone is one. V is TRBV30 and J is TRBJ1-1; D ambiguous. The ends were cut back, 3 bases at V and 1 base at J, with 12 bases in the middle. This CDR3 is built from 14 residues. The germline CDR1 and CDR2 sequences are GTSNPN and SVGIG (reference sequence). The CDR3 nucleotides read TGTGCCTGGAGCAAGGTGCGTTGGAACACTGAAGCTTTCTTT. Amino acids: CAWSKVRWNTEAFF.

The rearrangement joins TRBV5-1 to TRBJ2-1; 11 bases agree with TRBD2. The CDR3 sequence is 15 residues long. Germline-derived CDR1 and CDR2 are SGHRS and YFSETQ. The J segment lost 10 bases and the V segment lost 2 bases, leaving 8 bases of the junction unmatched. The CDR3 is CASSFFSGGALEQFF. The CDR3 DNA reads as TGCGCCAGCAGCTTTTTTAGCGGGGGGGCCTTAGAGCAGTTCTTC.

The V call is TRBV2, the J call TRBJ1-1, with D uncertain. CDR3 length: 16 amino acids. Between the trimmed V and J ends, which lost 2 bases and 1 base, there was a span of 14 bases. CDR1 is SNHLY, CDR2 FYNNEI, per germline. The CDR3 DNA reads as TGTGCCAGCAGTGAACAATCCCTTAGGTCGAACACTGAAGCTTTCTTT. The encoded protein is CASSEQSLRSNTEAFF.

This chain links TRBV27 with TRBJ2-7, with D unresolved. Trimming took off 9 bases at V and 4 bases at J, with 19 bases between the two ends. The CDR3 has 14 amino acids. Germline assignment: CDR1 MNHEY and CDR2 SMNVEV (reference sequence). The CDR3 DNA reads TGTGCCAGGCCGCTAGGTGGACCTATATACGAGCAGTACTTC. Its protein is CARPLGGPIYEQYF.

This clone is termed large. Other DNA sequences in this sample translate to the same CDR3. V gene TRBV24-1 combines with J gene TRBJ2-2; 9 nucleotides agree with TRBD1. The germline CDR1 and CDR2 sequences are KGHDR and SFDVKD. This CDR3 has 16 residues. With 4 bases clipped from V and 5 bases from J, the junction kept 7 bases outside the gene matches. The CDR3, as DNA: TGTGCCACCAGTGACCCCGGGACAGGGACAACCGGGGAGCTGTTTTTT. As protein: CATSDPGTGTTGELFF.

This CDR3 reads CASTDVGYGGELFF. CDR3 nucleotides: TGTGCCAGTACCGACGTCGGTTATGGCGGGGAGCTGTTTTTT. The V and J genes are TRBV19 and TRBJ2-2; D unresolved. Germline lookup yields CDR1 LNHDA and CDR2 SQIVND (reference sequence). Deletions cut 7 bases from V and 7 bases from J, with 16 bases between. The CDR3 loop spans 14 amino acids.

The CDR3 protein is CASGHLNTEAFF. As DNA, the CDR3 is TGTGCCAGCGGGCACTTGAACACTGAAGCTTTCTTT. This chain connects TRBV21-1 to TRBJ1-1; TRBD1 is the table's D call and was not checked against the DNA. TRBV21-1 is a pseudogene. The CDR3 length is 12 residues.

CDR3 DNA: TGTGCCAGCTCACCTCGCAGTGGGGACACCGGGGAGCTGTTTTTT. This encodes CASSPRSGDTGELFF. V gene TRBV18 combines with J gene TRBJ2-2; D gene uncertain. This CDR3 spans 15 amino acids. Germline CDR1 KGHSH, CDR2 LQKENI. Deletions cut 3 bases from V and 3 bases from J, with 11 bases between.

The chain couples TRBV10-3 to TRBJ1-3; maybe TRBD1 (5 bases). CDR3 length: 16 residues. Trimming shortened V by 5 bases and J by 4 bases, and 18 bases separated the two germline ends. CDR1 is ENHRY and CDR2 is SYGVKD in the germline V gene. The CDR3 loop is CAISTDSRLRGNTIYF. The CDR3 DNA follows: TGTGCCATCAGTACCGACAGCCGACTGCGCGGAAACACCATATATTTT.

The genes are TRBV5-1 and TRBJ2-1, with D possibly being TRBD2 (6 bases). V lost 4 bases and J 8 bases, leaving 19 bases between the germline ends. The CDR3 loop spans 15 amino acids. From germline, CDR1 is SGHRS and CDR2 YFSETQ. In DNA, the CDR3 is TGCGCCAGCAGCCCGGGACTTGACATCCATCATGAGCAGTTCTTC. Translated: CASSPGLDIHHEQFF. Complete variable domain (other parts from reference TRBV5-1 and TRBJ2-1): KAGVTQTPRYLIKTRGQQVTLSCSPISGHRSVSWYQQTPGQGLQFLFEYFSETQRNKGNFPGRFSGRQFSNSRSEMNVSTLELGDSALYLCASSPGLDIHHEQFFGPGTRLTVL.

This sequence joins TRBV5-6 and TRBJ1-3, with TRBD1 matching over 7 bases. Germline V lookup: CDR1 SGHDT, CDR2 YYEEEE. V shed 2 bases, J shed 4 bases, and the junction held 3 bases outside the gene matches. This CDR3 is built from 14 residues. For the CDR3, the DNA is TGTGCCAGCAGCTTAGGGGGCGCCGGAAACACCATATATTTT. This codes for CASSLGGAGNTIYF.

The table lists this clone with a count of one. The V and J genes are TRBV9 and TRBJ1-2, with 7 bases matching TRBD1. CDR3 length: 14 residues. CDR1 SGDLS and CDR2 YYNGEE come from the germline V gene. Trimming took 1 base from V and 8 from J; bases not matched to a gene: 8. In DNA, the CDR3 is TGTGCCAGCAGCGTATCCGGGACAGTGGGGGGCTACACCTTC. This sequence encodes CASSVSGTVGGYTF.